Each of the 10 T cell receptor beta chains below was sequenced from the same sample in a study of T cells in women clearing cervical HPV infection. This table comes from immunoSEQ multiplex PCR, and its TCRdb copy is limited to in-frame clones, with some not included. This repertoire comprises about 31,000 clones; its ten largest clones make up about 3.1%. The sample was blood buffy coat. These receptors all come from a woman aged 18 to 75 with a cervical HPV16 infection that either progressed to CIN3+ or cleared (not recorded which).

In the case of this clone: Coverage ceases 3 residues before the CDR3 finishes, and the germline J gene fills in the end. The V and J genes are TRBV11-2 and TRBJ2-1, with TRBD2 matching over 9 bases. The trim removed 3 bases at V and 3 bases at J, leaving 3 bases unmatched. From germline, CDR1 is SGHAT and CDR2 FQNNGV. CDR3 size: 15 residues. CDR3 amino acids: CASSFSGGYYNEQFF. The CDR3 bases that were read are TGTGCCAGCAGCTTTAGCGGGGGATACTACAATGAG. The entire variable domain, with the rest obtained from reference TRBV11-2 and TRBJ2-1, is as follows: EAGVAQSPRYKIIEKRQSVAFWCNPISGHATLYWYQQILGQGPKLLIQFQNNGVVDDSQLPKDRFSAERLKGVDSTLKIQPAKLEDSAVYLCASSFSGGYYNEQFFGPGTRLTVL.

On this clone itself: The read comes to an end 3 residues before the CDR3 does, leaving the germline J gene to fill in the end. V and J are TRBV19 and TRBJ2-7; 10 nucleotides match TRBD2. This CDR3 contains 15 residues. CDR1 and CDR2 from the germline V gene are LNHDA and SQIVND (reference sequence). V trimming: 5 bases; J trimming: 3 bases; junction bases outside the gene matches: 7. CDR3 protein: CASSDPGLANYEQYF. The CDR3 DNA, read in part, is TGTGCCAGTAGTGATCCGGGACTAGCGAACTACGAG.

As regards this clone: The read ends 3 residues early relative to the CDR3; the germline J gene fills the gap. The chain employs TRBV20-1 and TRBJ2-1; D possibly corresponds to TRBD2 (5 bases). Germline V gives CDR1 DFQATT, CDR2 SNEGSKA (reference sequence). This CDR3 is built from 15 residues. V was pared by 3 bases and J by 4 bases, with 16 bases between. The covered CDR3 bases are TGCAGTGCTAGCGGCGGGTTAGTAGGGTACAATGAG. This translates into CSASGGLVGYNE. The CDR3 as a whole reads CSASGGLVGYNEQFF.

With regard to this clone: The DNA ends 3 residues before the CDR3 does, and the rest of the CDR3 is filled in from the germline J gene. The rearrangement joins TRBV11-3 to TRBJ2-7; D gene uncertain. Deletions cut 5 bases from V and 1 base from J, with 9 bases between. The CDR3 sequence is 13 residues long. Germline values: CDR1 SGHNT, CDR2 YENEEA. The sequenced part of the CDR3 DNA is TGTGCCAGCAGCCGCACTAATTCCTACGAG. Translating gives CASSRTNSYE. The full-length CDR3 reads as CASSRTNSYEQYF.

With respect to this clone: The sequence runs out 3 residues before the end of the CDR3; the remainder is reconstructed from the germline J gene. The chain combines TRBV28 with TRBJ2-7; 7 bases match TRBD2. The V and J ends lost 6 bases and 1 base, in that order; junction bases with no gene match: 21. Germline CDR1 is MDHEN and CDR2 is SYDVKM. This CDR3 comprises 19 residues. The CDR3 loop reads CASRIRTNRGVGESYEQYF. The DNA read from the CDR3 is TGTGCCAGCAGGATCCGCACGAACCGGGGGGTGGGGGAGTCCTACGAG.

Comments on this clone: The CDR3 goes on 3 residues after the read ends, and that part is filled in from the germline J gene. The chain employs TRBV6-1 and TRBJ2-3; no firm D call. The CDR3 spans 15 residues. CDR1 and CDR2 from the germline V gene are MNHNS and SASEGT. Partial CDR3 DNA: TGTGCCAGCAGTGAAGATGTCGGTTATCAAGAGACG. This sequence encodes CASSEDVGYQET. The entire CDR3 is CASSEDVGYQETQYF.

About this clone itself: The missing CDR3 end, 3 residues past where the read stops, is filled in from the germline J gene. The V and J genes are TRBV12-3 or TRBV12-4 and TRBJ1-6; possible D gene TRBD1, 5 bases. Trimming shortened V by 7 bases and J by 5 bases, and 12 bases separated the two germline ends. The CDR3 contains 14 residues. CDR3 DNA (partial): TGTGCCAGCATCTACACGGGGGATAATTCACCC. It is translated as CASIYTGDNSP. The whole CDR3 sequence reads CASIYTGDNSPLHF.

Regarding this clone: A read error may account for a junction end that differs from germline. The read stops 3 residues short of the end of the CDR3; the missing end is completed from the germline J gene. The V and J genes are TRBV5-6 and TRBJ1-5; 9 bases are shared with TRBD1. The CDR3 contains 15 residues. The germline gives CDR1 SGHDT, CDR2 YYEEEE. CDR3 protein: CASSFFTGGNQPQHF. CDR3 DNA, as far as it was read: TGTGCCAGCAGCTTCTTTACAGGGGGCAACCAGCCC.

A remark on this clone: The CDR3 end falls 3 residues outside the read, so it is completed with the germline J gene. V usage is TRBV14 and J usage is TRBJ2-5; maybe TRBD2 (6 bases). This CDR3 is 15 amino acids long. From germline, CDR1 is SGHDN and CDR2 FVKESK. The CDR3 sequence is CASSPWGVYTDTQYF. The part of the CDR3 DNA that was read is TGTGCCAGCAGCCCCTGGGGGGTTTACACAGATACC.

On this clone: The read ends 3 residues before the CDR3 terminus; that terminus is restored from the germline J gene. This rearrangement joins TRBV10-3 to TRBJ2-1; TRBD2 aligns across 7 bases. V shed 8 bases, J shed 4 bases, and the junction held 8 bases outside the gene matches. Germline V CDR1 and CDR2: ENHRY, SYGVKD. The CDR3 contains 14 residues. The sequenced part of the CDR3 DNA is TGTGCCATCTCGAGCGGGACTTTTTACAATGAG. Translation gives CAISSGTFYNE. The whole CDR3 sequence reads CAISSGTFYNEQFF.